This entry lists 20 T cell receptor beta chains sequenced from one sample in a study of blood T cell repertoires in COVID-19. The assay was immunoSEQ multiplex PCR, and TCRdb's table has in-frame clones only and misses some. The sample yields fewer than 90,000 clones, about 86% seen once. Material: peripheral blood. The receptors derive from a man in his 70s with active COVID-19.

The J gene is TRBJ2-7, the V gene TRBV29-1, with 12 bases matching TRBD2. Germline V gene lookup returns CDR1 SQVTM and CDR2 ANQGSEA. The CDR3 has 15 residues. J was trimmed by 1 base and V by 4 bases; bases with no gene match: 5. The CDR3 DNA reads as TGCAGCGTTGGTCATGGGACTAGCGGGTCCTACGAGCAGTACTTC. Encoded protein: CSVGHGTSGSYEQYF.

The V gene is TRBV19, the J gene TRBJ2-3; D unresolved. The V end was cut by 7 bases, the J end by 4 bases, with 9 bases between. Germline-derived CDR1 and CDR2 are LNHDA and SQIVND (reference sequence). The CDR3 consists of 12 residues. In DNA form, the CDR3 reads TGTGCCAGTACCCCTACCGCAGATACGCAGTATTTT. Its translation is CASTPTADTQYF.

The rearrangement uses TRBV30 and TRBJ1-1; tentatively, D is TRBD1 (6 bases). V lost 3 bases and J 6 bases, leaving 17 bases between the germline ends. This CDR3 region has 14 residues. Germline CDR1 reads GTSNPN; CDR2 reads SVGIG (reference sequence). CDR3 residues: CAWRLGGQVAEAFF. CDR3 sequence (DNA): TGTGCCTGGAGACTCGGGGGGCAGGTCGCTGAAGCTTTCTTT.

CDR3 amino acids: CASRTTSANTGELFF. The CDR3 DNA is TGTGCCAGTAGGACGACTAGCGCGAACACCGGGGAGCTGTTTTTT. V usage is TRBV19 and J usage is TRBJ2-2; 8 bases are shared with TRBD2. The CDR3 has 15 amino acids. Trimming cost V 6 bases and J 0 bases; bases outside gene matches: 3. Germline values: CDR1 LNHDA, CDR2 SQIVND (reference sequence).

The chain recombines TRBV19 with TRBJ1-5, with D maybe TRBD1 (6 bases). Per germline, CDR1 LNHDA and CDR2 SQIVND (reference sequence). This CDR3 region has 15 residues. V was pared by 7 bases and J by 7 bases, with 20 bases between. DNA of the CDR3: TGTGCCAGTATCCCGACCGGGGGGGCTTCCCAGCCCCAGCATTTT. It yields the protein CASIPTGGASQPQHF. Using reference TRBV19 and TRBJ1-5 for the parts outside the CDR3, the full variable domain is DGGITQSPKYLFRKEGQNVTLSCEQNLNHDAMYWYRQDPGQGLRLIYYSQIVNDFQKGDIAEGYSVSREKKESFPLTVTSAQKNPTAFYLCASIPTGGASQPQHFGDGTRLSIL.

The rearrangement uses TRBV27 and TRBJ2-7; 13 bases are a match to TRBD2. The germline V gene encodes CDR1 MNHEY and CDR2 SMNVEV (reference sequence). The V segment lost 8 bases and the J segment 7 bases; nucleotides outside the gene matches: 14. The CDR3 totals 16 residues. CDR3: CASHKGATSGRVEQYF. The CDR3 DNA reads TGTGCCAGCCACAAAGGGGCCACTAGCGGGAGGGTTGAGCAGTACTTC.

V and J are TRBV5-1 and TRBJ2-7; TRBD2 is a possible D gene (6 bases). Germline CDR1 is SGHRS and CDR2 is YFSETQ. The V and J ends lost 0 bases and 2 bases respectively, with 9 bases between them. This CDR3 contains 14 residues. DNA of the CDR3: TGCGCCAGCAGCTTGGCCGGAGGGGCCTACGAGCAGTACTTC. This gives the protein CASSLAGGAYEQYF.

The chain joins TRBV12-1 to TRBJ2-1; TRBD2 was called by the table and not checked on the DNA. TRBV12-1 corresponds to a pseudogene. There are 19 residues in the CDR3. CDR3 nucleotide sequence: TGTGCCAGCAGCTTTGGGGGACAGGGGGCCCTAGCGGGAGCGAATGAGCAGTTCTTC. Its protein is CASSFGGQGALAGANEQFF.

This chain links TRBV27 with TRBJ2-1; D might be TRBD2 (5 bases). The V gene's germline CDR1 is MNHEY and CDR2 SMNVEV (reference sequence). The CDR3 contains 14 residues. Trimming removed 3 bases from V and 6 bases from J, with 12 bases in between. The CDR3 region has the DNA TGTGCCAGCAGTTTGTGGGTTGCGGGCAATGAGCAGTTCTTC. It translates to CASSLWVAGNEQFF.

V gene TRBV12-3 or TRBV12-4 combines with J gene TRBJ2-5; 7 bases fit TRBD2. The trim removed 7 bases at V and 5 bases at J, leaving 7 bases unmatched. The CDR3 contains 13 residues. CDR3 coding DNA: TGTGCCAGCACCCAGGGAGGGGCCGAGACCCAGTACTTC. The encoded protein is CASTQGGAETQYF.

The V call is TRBV11-3, the J call TRBJ1-4; D not certain. Germline values: CDR1 SGHNT, CDR2 YENEEA. This CDR3 region has 17 residues. V dropped 0 bases and J dropped 9 bases, with 20 bases sitting between them. The CDR3 region is CASSLDRGDYEGKKLFF. The CDR3 nucleotides are TGTGCCAGCAGCTTAGATCGGGGAGACTATGAGGGAAAAAAACTGTTTTTT.

J is TRBJ2-5 and V is TRBV11-3, with a weak D call TRBD2 (7 bases). V dropped 1 base and J dropped 5 bases, with 17 bases sitting between them. The CDR3 consists of 16 residues. The germline gives CDR1 SGHNT, CDR2 YENEEA. The CDR3 is CASSLGRGGGRETQYF. The CDR3 region has the DNA TGTGCCAGCAGCTTAGGCCGAGGGGGGGGTCGGGAGACCCAGTACTTC.

The CDR3 DNA reads TGTGCCAGCAGTAACAGACTAGCAACCTACAATGAGCAGTTCTTC. Translation: CASSNRLATYNEQFF. The rearrangement uses TRBV27 and TRBJ2-1; the match to TRBD2 covers 7 bases. Germline-derived CDR1 and CDR2 are MNHEY and SMNVEV (reference sequence). The junction had 6 bases not matched to a gene; V was cut back by 5 bases and J by 2 bases. This CDR3 has 15 amino acids.

This chain links TRBV19 with TRBJ2-5; TRBD2 matches 8 bases. V lost 6 bases, J lost 4 bases, and 16 bases stayed unmatched. The CDR3 is made up of 17 amino acids. From germline, CDR1 is LNHDA and CDR2 SQIVND (reference sequence). The CDR3 spells CASSPGTGGPFRETQYF. The CDR3 DNA is TGTGCCAGTAGCCCCGGGACGGGGGGGCCCTTCAGAGAGACCCAGTACTTC. The whole variable domain, filled in from reference TRBV19 and TRBJ2-5, reads DGGITQSPKYLFRKEGQNVTLSCEQNLNHDAMYWYRQDPGQGLRLIYYSQIVNDFQKGDIAEGYSVSREKKESFPLTVTSAQKNPTAFYLCASSPGTGGPFRETQYFGPGTRLLVL.

J is TRBJ1-1 and V is TRBV5-4, with TRBD1 as a possible D gene (6 bases). The length of the CDR3 is 16 residues. CDR1 SGHNT and CDR2 YYREEE come from the germline V gene (reference sequence). The V end was cut by 0 bases, the J end by 5 bases, with 17 bases between. In DNA form, the CDR3 reads TGTGCCAGCAGCTTGGACGGGGGGGGCGGCGGAACTGAAGCTTTCTTT. Translating gives CASSLDGGGGGTEAFF.

The V gene is TRBV6-1, the J gene TRBJ2-1; 10 nucleotides match TRBD2. From germline, CDR1 is MNHNS and CDR2 SASEGT. J lost 9 bases, V lost 2 bases, and 19 bases had no gene match. The CDR3 loop spans 19 amino acids. CDR3 in amino acids: CASSEILLGLAGVGGEQFF. As DNA, the CDR3 is TGTGCCAGCAGTGAAATCCTTTTGGGGCTAGCGGGAGTTGGGGGTGAGCAGTTCTTC.

The chain couples TRBV19 to TRBJ1-2; D not certain. The CDR3 has 15 amino acids. V was trimmed by 4 bases and J by 0 bases, leaving 12 bases between them. CDR1 and CDR2 (germline): LNHDA, SQIVND (reference sequence). CDR3 DNA sequence: TGTGCCAGTAGTACTCCAGAACCAACTAACTATGGCTACACCTTC. It is translated as CASSTPEPTNYGYTF.

This chain connects TRBV6-5 to TRBJ2-2; D is undetermined. The germline V gene has CDR1 MNHEY and CDR2 SVGAGI. The CDR3 is 14 amino acids. Trimming stripped 5 bases from V and 0 bases from J, with 7 bases between. The CDR3 sequence is CASSPKTNTGELFF. CDR3 in DNA: TGTGCCAGCAGTCCCAAAACGAACACCGGGGAGCTGTTTTTT.

This chain joins TRBV14 and TRBJ1-3, with 8 bases fitting TRBD1. The CDR3 spans 18 residues. Germline CDR1 SGHDN, CDR2 FVKESK. With V trimmed by 3 bases and J by 0 bases, 10 bases remained unmatched. CDR3 DNA: TGTGCCAGCAGCCACTGGGGGACAGGAGCTCTCTCTGGAAACACCATATATTTT. This encodes CASSHWGTGALSGNTIYF. Supplemented by reference TRBV14 and TRBJ1-3, the full variable domain reads EAGVTQFPSHSVIEKGQTVTLRCDPISGHDNLYWYRRVMGKEIKFLLHFVKESKQDESGMPNNRFLAERTGGTYSTLKVQPAELEDSGVYFCASSHWGTGALSGNTIYFGEGSWLTVV.

The chain joins TRBV10-3 to TRBJ2-5; 9 bases agree with TRBD2. CDR1 and CDR2 from the germline V gene are ENHRY and SYGVKD. The CDR3 sequence is 15 residues long. With V trimmed by 3 bases and J by 7 bases, 9 bases remained unmatched. In nucleotides, the CDR3 is TGTGCCATCAGTGAAGTTGGCGGAGCGGGGGGGACCCAGTACTTC. Its translation is CAISEVGGAGGTQYF.